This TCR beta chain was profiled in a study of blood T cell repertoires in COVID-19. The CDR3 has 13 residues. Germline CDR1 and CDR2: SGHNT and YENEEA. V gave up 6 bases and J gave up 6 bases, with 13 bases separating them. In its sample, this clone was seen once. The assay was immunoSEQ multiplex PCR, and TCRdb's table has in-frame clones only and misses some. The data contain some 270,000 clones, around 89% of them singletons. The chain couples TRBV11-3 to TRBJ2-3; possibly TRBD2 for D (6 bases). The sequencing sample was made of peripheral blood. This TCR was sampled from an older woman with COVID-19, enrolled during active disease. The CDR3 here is CASSTQAGDTQYF. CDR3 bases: TGTGCCAGCAGTACACAGGCGGGGGATACGCAGTATTTT. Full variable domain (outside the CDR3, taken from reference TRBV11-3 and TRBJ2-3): EAGVVQSPRYKIIEKKQPVAFWCNPISGHNTLYWYLQNLGQGPELLIRYENEEAVDDSQLPKDRFSAERLKGVDSTLKIQPAELGDSAVYLCASSTQAGDTQYFGPGTRLTVL.